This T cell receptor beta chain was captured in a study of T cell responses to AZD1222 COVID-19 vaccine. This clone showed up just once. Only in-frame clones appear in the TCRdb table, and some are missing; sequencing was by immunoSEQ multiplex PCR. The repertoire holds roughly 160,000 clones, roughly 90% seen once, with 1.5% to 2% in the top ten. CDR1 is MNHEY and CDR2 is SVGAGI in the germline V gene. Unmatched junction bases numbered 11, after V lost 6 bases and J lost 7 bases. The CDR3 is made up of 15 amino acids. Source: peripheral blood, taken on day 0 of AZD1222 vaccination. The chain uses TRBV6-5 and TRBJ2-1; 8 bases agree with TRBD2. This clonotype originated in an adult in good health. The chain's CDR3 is CASRAPGLGDNEQFF. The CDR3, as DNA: TGTGCCAGCAGAGCTCCGGGACTAGGAGATAATGAGCAGTTCTTC.